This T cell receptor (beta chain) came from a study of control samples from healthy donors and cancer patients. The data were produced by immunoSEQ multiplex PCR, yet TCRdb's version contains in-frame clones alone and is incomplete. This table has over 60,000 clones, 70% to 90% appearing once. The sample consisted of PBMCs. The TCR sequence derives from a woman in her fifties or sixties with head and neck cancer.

The CDR3 nucleotides are TGTGCCTGGAAGGACGTGGATGAGCAGTTCTTC. Amino acids: CAWKDVDEQFF. This chain connects TRBV30 to TRBJ2-1; D uncertain. The CDR3 has 11 residues. In germline, CDR1 is GTSNPN, CDR2 SVGIG (reference sequence). V was cut by 4 bases and J by 8 bases, with 9 bases left in between.